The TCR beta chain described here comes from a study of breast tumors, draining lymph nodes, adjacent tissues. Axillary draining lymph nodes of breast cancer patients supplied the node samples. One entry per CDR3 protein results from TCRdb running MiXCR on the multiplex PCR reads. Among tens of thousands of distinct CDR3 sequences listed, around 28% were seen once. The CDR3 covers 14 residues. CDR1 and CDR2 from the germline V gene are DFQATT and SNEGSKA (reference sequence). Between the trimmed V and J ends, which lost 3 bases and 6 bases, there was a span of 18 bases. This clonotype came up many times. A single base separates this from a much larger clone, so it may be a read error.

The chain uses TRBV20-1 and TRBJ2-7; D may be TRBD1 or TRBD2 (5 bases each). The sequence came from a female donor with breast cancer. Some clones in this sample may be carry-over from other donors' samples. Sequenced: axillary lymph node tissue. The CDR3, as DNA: TGCAGTGCTAGCCCCGGGACGGATACCTCCGAGCAGTACTTC. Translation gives CSASPGTDTSEQYF.